These T cell receptor beta chains were read from a single sample in a study of Graves' ophthalmopathy and Graves' hyperthyroidism. TCRdb reprocessed the multiplex PCR reads with MiXCR, giving one entry per CDR3 protein. Found here are around 590,000 distinct CDR3 sequences, under 45% of them singletons; the top ten hold roughly 4%. The sequenced sample consisted of peripheral blood or thyroid tissue (not recorded which). The receptors were gathered from an adult man with Graves' hyperthyroidism. Both conserved end residues are part of each CDR3. The D gene is left open where the match is weak. Only some rows state a clone size, as once, few, many or a class for expanded clones.

-,TRBJ2-2,-,TRBV7-6,CASSFTGTPNTGELFF,TGTGCCAGCAGCTTTACAGGGACCCCGAACACCGGGGAGCTGTTTTTT
-,TRBJ1-1,many,TRBV7-9,CASSLAERRGEAFF,TGTGCCAGCAGCTTAGCGGAGAGGAGGGGTGAAGCTTTCTTT
TRBD1,TRBJ1-4,-,TRBV12-3/TRBV12-4,CASTPTGGSAEKLFF,TGTGCCAGCACCCCCACAGGGGGATCGGCGGAAAAACTGTTTTTT
-,TRBJ2-3,-,TRBV12-3/TRBV12-4,CASTGGVTQYF,TGTGCCAGCACCGGCGGGGTTACGCAGTATTTT
TRBD2,TRBJ2-2,many,TRBV29-1,CSVPQAGTGELFF,TGCAGCGTCCCCCAAGCGGGAACCGGGGAGCTGTTTTTT
-,TRBJ1-5,many,TRBV4-2,CASSQDSGNQPQHF,TGTGCCAGCAGCCAAGACAGTGGCAATCAGCCCCAGCATTTT
-,TRBJ2-5,few,TRBV30,CAWSASQETQYF,TGTGCCTGGAGTGCGAGTCAAGAGACCCAGTACTTC
TRBD1,TRBJ2-5,few,TRBV6-5,CASSEGVRTGGEETQYF,TGTGCCAGCAGTGAAGGGGTCAGGACAGGGGGCGAGGAGACCCAGTACTTC
-,TRBJ2-7,few,TRBV10-3,CAISTPSGSSYEQYF,TGTGCCATCAGTACCCCTTCCGGATCGTCCTACGAGCAGTACTTC
-,TRBJ2-7,many,TRBV5-7,CASSSEQLILQYF,TGTGCCAGCAGCTCAGAACAGCTAATTTTGCAGTACTTC
TRBD1,TRBJ2-6,few,TRBV5-8,CASSLRTGAGANVLTF,TGTGCCAGCAGCTTGCGAACAGGGGCCGGGGCCAACGTCCTGACTTTC
TRBD1,TRBJ1-2,few,TRBV5-6,CASGPGQAYGYTF,TGTGCCAGCGGCCCAGGACAGGCCTATGGCTACACCTTC
-,TRBJ2-6,few,TRBV7-9,CASSITPTSSGANVLTF,TGTGCCAGCTCAATCACCCCGACGAGCTCTGGGGCCAACGTCCTGACTTTC
-,TRBJ2-7,few,TRBV28,CASSSPGPSYEQYF,TGTGCCAGCAGTTCCCCCGGGCCCTCCTACGAGCAGTACTTC
TRBD2,TRBJ2-5,many,TRBV20-1,CSARAASGSRETQYF,TGCAGTGCTAGGGCGGCTAGCGGGAGTCGGGAGACCCAGTACTTC
-,TRBJ2-7,many,TRBV5-1,CASSHGAGVNEQYF,TGCGCCAGCAGCCACGGGGCAGGGGTTAACGAGCAGTACTTC